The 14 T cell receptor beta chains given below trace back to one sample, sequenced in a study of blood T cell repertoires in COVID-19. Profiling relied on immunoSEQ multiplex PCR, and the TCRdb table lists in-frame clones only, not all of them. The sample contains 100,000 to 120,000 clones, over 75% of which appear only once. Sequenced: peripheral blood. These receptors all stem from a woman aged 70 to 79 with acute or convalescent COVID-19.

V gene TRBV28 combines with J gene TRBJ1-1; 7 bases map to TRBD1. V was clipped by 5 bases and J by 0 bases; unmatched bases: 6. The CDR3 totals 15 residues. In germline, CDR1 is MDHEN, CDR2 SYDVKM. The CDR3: CASSEDREMNTEAFF. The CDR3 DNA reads TGTGCCAGCAGTGAAGACAGGGAAATGAACACTGAAGCTTTCTTT.

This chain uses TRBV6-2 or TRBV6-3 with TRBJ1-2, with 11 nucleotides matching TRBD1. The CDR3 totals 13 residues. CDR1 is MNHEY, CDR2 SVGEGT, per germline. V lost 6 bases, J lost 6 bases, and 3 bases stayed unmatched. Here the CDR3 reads CASSVDRGHGYTF. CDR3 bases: TGTGCCAGCAGCGTGGACAGGGGGCATGGCTACACCTTC.

CDR3 amino acids: CASTRGTSGSGEQFF. The DNA of the CDR3 is TGTGCCAGCACCCGCGGGACTAGCGGGAGTGGGGAGCAGTTCTTC. The V gene is TRBV28, the J gene TRBJ2-1, with TRBD2 matching 14 bases. The V segment lost 7 bases and the J segment 10 bases; nucleotides outside the gene matches: 9. The CDR3 has 15 residues. Per the germline V gene, CDR1 is MDHEN and CDR2 is SYDVKM. The entire variable domain, with the rest obtained from reference TRBV28 and TRBJ2-1, is as follows: DVKVTQSSRYLVKRTGEKVFLECVQDMDHENMFWYRQDPGLGLRLIYFSYDVKMKEKGDIPEGYSVSREKKERFSLILESASTNQTSMYLCASTRGTSGSGEQFFGPGTRLTVL.

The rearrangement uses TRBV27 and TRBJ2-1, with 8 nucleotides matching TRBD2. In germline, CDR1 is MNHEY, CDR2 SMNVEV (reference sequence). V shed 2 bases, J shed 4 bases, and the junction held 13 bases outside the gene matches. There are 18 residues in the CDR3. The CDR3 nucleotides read TGTGCCAGCAGTTTAGATTCTCGCGCGGGAGGCACATACAATGAGCAGTTCTTC. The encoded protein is CASSLDSRAGGTYNEQFF.

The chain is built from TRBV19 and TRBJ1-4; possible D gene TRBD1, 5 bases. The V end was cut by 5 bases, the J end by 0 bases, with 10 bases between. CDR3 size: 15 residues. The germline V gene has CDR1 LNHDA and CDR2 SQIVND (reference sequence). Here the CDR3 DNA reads TGTGCCAGTAGTGCACAGGATGCAACTAATGAAAAACTGTTTTTT. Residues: CASSAQDATNEKLFF.

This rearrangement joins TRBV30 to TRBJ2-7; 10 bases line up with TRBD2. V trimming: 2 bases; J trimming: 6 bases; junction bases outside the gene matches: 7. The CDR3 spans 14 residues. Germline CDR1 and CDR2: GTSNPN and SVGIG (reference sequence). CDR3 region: CAWSSRLAGGEQYF. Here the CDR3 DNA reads TGTGCCTGGAGTTCCCGACTAGCGGGTGGCGAGCAGTACTTC.

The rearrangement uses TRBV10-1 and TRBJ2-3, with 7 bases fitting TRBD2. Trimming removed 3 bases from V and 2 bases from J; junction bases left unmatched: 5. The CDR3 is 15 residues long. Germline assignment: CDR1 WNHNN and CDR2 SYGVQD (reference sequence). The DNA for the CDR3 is TGCGCCAGCAGTGAAGCGGGACGCCCCACAGATACGCAGTATTTT. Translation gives CASSEAGRPTDTQYF.

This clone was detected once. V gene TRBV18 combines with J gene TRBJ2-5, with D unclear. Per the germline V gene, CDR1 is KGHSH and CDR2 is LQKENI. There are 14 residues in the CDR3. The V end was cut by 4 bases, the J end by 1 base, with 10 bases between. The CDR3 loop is CASSRMGSQETQYF. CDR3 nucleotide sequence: TGTGCCAGCTCACGTATGGGCAGCCAAGAGACCCAGTACTTC.

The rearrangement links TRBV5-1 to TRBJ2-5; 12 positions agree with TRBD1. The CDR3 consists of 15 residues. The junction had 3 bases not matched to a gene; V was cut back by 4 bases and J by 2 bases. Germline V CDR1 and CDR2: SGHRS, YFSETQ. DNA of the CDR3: TGCGCCAGCAGCCGGGACAGGGGGCGTCAAGAGACCCAGTACTTC. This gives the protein CASSRDRGRQETQYF. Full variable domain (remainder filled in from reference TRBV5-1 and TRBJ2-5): KAGVTQTPRYLIKTRGQQVTLSCSPISGHRSVSWYQQTPGQGLQFLFEYFSETQRNKGNFPGRFSGRQFSNSRSEMNVSTLELGDSALYLCASSRDRGRQETQYFGPGTRLLVL.

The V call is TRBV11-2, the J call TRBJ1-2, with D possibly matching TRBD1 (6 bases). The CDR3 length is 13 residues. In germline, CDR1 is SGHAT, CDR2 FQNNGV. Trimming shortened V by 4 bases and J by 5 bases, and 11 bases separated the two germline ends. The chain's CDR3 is CASSSGQTYGYTF. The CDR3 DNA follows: TGTGCCAGCAGCTCGGGACAAACGTATGGCTACACCTTC.

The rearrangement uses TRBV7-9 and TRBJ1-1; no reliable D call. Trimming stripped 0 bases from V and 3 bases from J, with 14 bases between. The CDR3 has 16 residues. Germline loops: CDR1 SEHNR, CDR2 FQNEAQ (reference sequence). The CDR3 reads CASSLARPAGDTEAFF. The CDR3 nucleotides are TGTGCCAGCAGCTTAGCGCGTCCGGCGGGAGACACTGAAGCTTTCTTT.

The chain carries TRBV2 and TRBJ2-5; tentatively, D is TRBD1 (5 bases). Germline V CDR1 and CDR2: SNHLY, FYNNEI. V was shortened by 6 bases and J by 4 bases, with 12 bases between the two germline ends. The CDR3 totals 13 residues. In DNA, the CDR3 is TGTGCCAGCAGGCCAGGGTGGGGAGAGACCCAGTACTTC. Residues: CASRPGWGETQYF.

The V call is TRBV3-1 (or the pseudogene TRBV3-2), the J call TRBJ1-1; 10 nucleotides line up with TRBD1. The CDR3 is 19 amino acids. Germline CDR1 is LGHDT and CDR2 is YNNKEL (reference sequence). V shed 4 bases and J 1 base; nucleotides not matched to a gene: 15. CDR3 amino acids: CASSLQSRDRGNGNTEAFF. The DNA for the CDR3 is TGTGCCAGCAGCCTACAGTCGAGGGACAGGGGAAATGGGAACACTGAAGCTTTCTTT.

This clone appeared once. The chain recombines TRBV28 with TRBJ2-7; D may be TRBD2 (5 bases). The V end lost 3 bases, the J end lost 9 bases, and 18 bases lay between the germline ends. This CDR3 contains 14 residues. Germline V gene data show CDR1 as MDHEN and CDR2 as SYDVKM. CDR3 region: CASSFSDGFSGQYF. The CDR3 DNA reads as TGTGCCAGCAGTTTCAGTGACGGGTTCAGCGGGCAGTACTTC.